These T cell receptor beta chains were read from a single sample in a study of blood T cell repertoires in COVID-19. Repertoires were generated with immunoSEQ multiplex PCR, while TCRdb's copy carries only in-frame clones and drops some. This table has some 100,000 clones, around 88% appearing once. The sample taken for sequencing was peripheral blood. All receptors come from a woman in her 70s with acute or convalescent COVID-19. The CDR3 runs from the conserved cysteine through the conserved F or W. Fields, in order: J gene, V gene, clone size, D gene, CDR3 DNA, CDR3 protein. A D gene is named only where the DNA matches it firmly. Clone size is given for some rows only: seen once, a few or many times, or a class if the clone is expanded.

TRBJ2-2 | TRBV5-1 | once | NA | TGCGCCAGCAGCTTGGCCGCGAATATCCCCGGGGAGCTGTTTTTT | CASSLAANIPGELFF
TRBJ1-2 | TRBV3-1/TRBV3-2 | NA | NA | TGTGCCAGCAGCCAAGGCGGGGCGGGTGGCTACACCTTC | CASSQGGAGGYTF
TRBJ1-2 | TRBV5-1 | NA | TRBD1 | TGCGCCAGCAGCTTCCAGGGGGGAGACTATGGCTACACCTTC | CASSFQGGDYGYTF
TRBJ2-1 | TRBV7-6 | NA | TRBD1 | TGTGCCAGCAGCCCGGCGGGGACAGGGAACTACAATGAGCAGTTCTTC | CASSPAGTGNYNEQFF
TRBJ1-1 | TRBV6-5 | NA | TRBD1 | TGTGCCAGCACCTTGGGACAGGGTATGAACACTGAAGCTTTCTTT | CASTLGQGMNTEAFF
TRBJ2-3 | TRBV18 | NA | TRBD2 | TGTGCCAGCTCACCACTGAGGCTAGCGGGGGTGCCAGATACGCAGTATTTT | CASSPLRLAGVPDTQYF
TRBJ2-7 | TRBV5-6 | NA | TRBD1 | TGTGCCAGCAGCTTTTTGGACAGGGGACCCCTCTCCTCCTACGAGCAGTACTTC | CASSFLDRGPLSSYEQYF
TRBJ2-7 | TRBV10-3 | NA | NA | TGTGCCATCAGTGAGAACAGGGATGACGAGCAGTACTTC | CAISENRDDEQYF
TRBJ2-1 | TRBV28 | NA | TRBD2 | TGTGCCAGCAGTCAACAGCGGGAGGGCCGTAGGAATGAGCAGTTCTTC | CASSQQREGRRNEQFF
TRBJ2-2 | TRBV7-9 | few | TRBD1 | TGTGCCAGCGGGACAGGGTGGACCGGGGAGCTGTTTTTT | CASGTGWTGELFF
TRBJ2-1 | TRBV9 | NA | TRBD2 | TGTGCCAGCAGCGTATCCGGACTAGCGGCCTACAATGAGCAGTTCTTC | CASSVSGLAAYNEQFF
TRBJ2-3 | TRBV6-1 | once | NA | TGTGCCAGCAGTGAAGCTTCAGTCCCCAGACACCAGTTATCCACAGATACGCAGTATTTT | CASSEASVPRHQLSTDTQYF
TRBJ1-5 | TRBV10-3 | NA | NA | TGTGCCATCAGTCCTAGACAGACCAATCAGCCCCAGCATTTT | CAISPRQTNQPQHF
TRBJ1-6 | TRBV19 | NA | TRBD1 | TGTGCCAGTAGTACCAAAGGGACAGGGATTTGGTCACCCCTCCACTTT | CASSTKGTGIWSPLHF
TRBJ1-3 | TRBV2 | few | TRBD1 | TGTGCCAGCAGTGAAGCTGGGGACAGCCGATATTTT | CASSEAGDSRYF
TRBJ2-1 | TRBV7-6 | NA | TRBD2 | TGTGCCAGCAGCTTAGGGGCGGGAGTACCCTACAATGAGCAGTTCTTC | CASSLGAGVPYNEQFF
TRBJ2-4 | TRBV2 | NA | NA | TGTGCCAGCAGTGACACCCGGGGGATTGGCAAAAACATTCAGTACTTC | CASSDTRGIGKNIQYF
TRBJ1-1 | TRBV4-1 | NA | TRBD1 | TGCGCCAGCAGCCTAAGCCTCCGGGACAGCTACCTGAACACTGAAGCTTTCTTT | CASSLSLRDSYLNTEAFF
TRBJ2-5 | TRBV6-5 | once | NA | TGTGCCAGCAGTTACTCGATAGGGCAGGGTGAGACCCAGTACTTC | CASSYSIGQGETQYF
TRBJ2-3 | TRBV5-4 | NA | TRBD2 | TGTGCCAGCAGCTTGGCTAGCGGGGGGCGTAGCACAGATACGCAGTATTTT | CASSLASGGRSTDTQYF
TRBJ1-4 | TRBV27 | NA | NA | TGTGCCAGCAGTTTTGTAAAGGGACTGAGAACTAATGAAAAACTGTTTTTT | CASSFVKGLRTNEKLFF
TRBJ1-4 | TRBV28 | NA | TRBD1 | TGTGCCAGCAGTTTATTACCCGGACAGGGCGGTGAAAAACTGTTTTTT | CASSLLPGQGGEKLFF
TRBJ1-2 | TRBV24-1 | NA | TRBD1 | TGTGCCACCAGCGGACAGGACCCATTTAACTATGGCTACACCTTC | CATSGQDPFNYGYTF
TRBJ1-4 | TRBV30 | NA | NA | TGTGCCTGGAGTCTTGCAGTCAAACTGTTTTTT | CAWSLAVKLFF
TRBJ2-7 | TRBV18 | NA | TRBD1 | TGTGCCAGCTCACCACCCCGGGACAGCCACGAGCAGTACTTC | CASSPPRDSHEQYF
TRBJ2-3 | TRBV6-2/TRBV6-3 | NA | TRBD1 | TGTGCCAGCAGTTACCGGGACAGGGCCACAGATACGCAGTATTTT | CASSYRDRATDTQYF
TRBJ2-7 | TRBV19 | NA | TRBD2 | TGTGCCAGTAGTATAGCCGGCGGGAGTATCGACGAGCAGTACTTC | CASSIAGGSIDEQYF
TRBJ1-6 | TRBV30 | NA | NA | TGTGCCTGGAGGGCAGGGTATAATTCACCCCTCCACTTT | CAWRAGYNSPLHF
TRBJ2-5 | TRBV11-2 | NA | TRBD1 | TGTGCCAGCAGCTTAGATCCCCGCGGACAGGGCTTAGTGGAGACCCAGTACTTC | CASSLDPRGQGLVETQYF
TRBJ2-1 | TRBV11-2 | NA | NA | TGTGCCAGCAGCCCCTTCGGACAAGGAGTAAATGAGCAGTTCTTC | CASSPFGQGVNEQFF
TRBJ1-3 | TRBV6-6 | NA | TRBD1 | TGTGCCAGCAGTCCCACGATAACCAGGGGGCATACTGGAAACACCATATATTTT | CASSPTITRGHTGNTIYF